Shown below are 29 T cell receptor beta chains from a single sample sequenced in a study of blood T cell repertoires in COVID-19. Method: immunoSEQ multiplex PCR; TCRdb's copy keeps in-frame clones and lacks some. The sample yields 270,000 or so clones, approximately 90% seen once. What was sequenced was peripheral blood. The source is a woman aged 30 to 39 with active or convalescent COVID-19.

V is TRBV3-1 (or the pseudogene TRBV3-2) and J is TRBJ2-1; no definite D call. The CDR3 extends over 16 amino acids. Germline loops: CDR1 LGHDT, CDR2 YNNKEL (reference sequence). Trimming shortened V by 1 base and J by 0 bases, and 10 bases separated the two germline ends. CDR3 sequence reads: CASSQGPLSSYNEQFF. In nucleotides, the CDR3 is TGTGCCAGCAGCCAAGGTCCGCTAAGCTCCTACAATGAGCAGTTCTTC.

The chain links TRBV28 to TRBJ2-2, with 7 bases matching TRBD1. V gave up 7 bases and J gave up 1 base; unmatched junction bases: 9. The CDR3 has 16 amino acids. In germline, CDR1 is MDHEN, CDR2 SYDVKM. The CDR3 region is CASIRKRGRNTGELFF. As DNA, the CDR3 is TGTGCCAGCATAAGGAAGAGGGGGCGGAACACCGGGGAGCTGTTTTTT.

This rearrangement joins TRBV6-5 to TRBJ2-2; TRBD2 matches at 8 bases. Germline CDR1 reads MNHEY; CDR2 reads SVGAGI. This CDR3 region has 14 residues. The V and J ends lost 10 bases and 1 base, in that order; junction bases with no gene match: 5. CDR3 sequence: CATATSGNTGELFF. In DNA, the CDR3 is TGTGCCACCGCCACTAGCGGGAACACCGGGGAGCTGTTTTTT.

Turning to this clone: This sample includes further DNA sequences coding for the same CDR3. The rearrangement uses TRBV30 and TRBJ2-2; 8 bases agree with TRBD1. The trim removed 5 bases at V and 1 base at J, leaving 0 bases unmatched. CDR1 and CDR2 from the germline V gene are GTSNPN and SVGIG (reference sequence). There are 13 residues in the CDR3. The CDR3 DNA sequence: TGTGCCTGGGGGACAGGGAACACCGGGGAGCTGTTTTTT. Amino acid sequence: CAWGTGNTGELFF.

In DNA, the CDR3 is TGTGCCAGCAGGCCGGGGACAGTGAGTAATGAAAAACTGTTTTTT. Protein product: CASRPGTVSNEKLFF. The chain uses TRBV2 and TRBJ1-4, with 7 bases aligning to TRBD1. V lost 6 bases to trimming and J lost 4 bases; unmatched junction nucleotides: 8. The CDR3 loop spans 15 amino acids. Looked up from germline, CDR1 is SNHLY and CDR2 is FYNNEI.

This chain links TRBV18 with TRBJ2-3; TRBD1 matches 11 bases. The V segment lost 6 bases and the J segment 5 bases; nucleotides outside the gene matches: 10. Germline V gene lookup returns CDR1 KGHSH and CDR2 LQKENI. CDR3 length: 16 amino acids. CDR3 bases: TGTGCCAGCTCGCGATCTGGACAGGGGGCGAGAGATACGCAGTATTTT. Residues: CASSRSGQGARDTQYF.

The rearrangement joins TRBV24-1 to TRBJ2-2; maybe TRBD1 (6 bases). V lost 4 bases and J lost 2, with 13 bases in between. Germline V gene lookup returns CDR1 KGHDR and CDR2 SFDVKD. CDR3 length: 16 amino acids. CDR3 protein: CATSDPGHANTGELFF. CDR3 nucleotides: TGTGCCACCAGTGACCCGGGACACGCCAACACCGGGGAGCTGTTTTTT.

In DNA, the CDR3 is TGCGCCAGCAGCCAAGACTCAGGGGGATCTGGAAACACCATATATTTT. As protein: CASSQDSGGSGNTIYF. The gene calls are TRBV4-3 and TRBJ1-3; 7 nucleotides line up with TRBD1. CDR1 LGHNA and CDR2 YSLEER come from the germline V gene. The CDR3 is made up of 16 amino acids. Trimming at V came to 0 bases and at J to 1 base, leaving 3 bases not matched to a gene.

The genes are TRBV5-6 and TRBJ2-5; maybe TRBD2 (7 bases). The CDR3 length is 16 residues. V gave up 4 bases and J gave up 1 base, with 17 bases separating them. Germline lookup yields CDR1 SGHDT and CDR2 YYEEEE. The CDR3 here is CASSGNGGLRQETQYF. The CDR3 bases are TGTGCCAGCAGCGGGAACGGGGGGCTCCGCCAAGAGACCCAGTACTTC.

This clone has a handful of counts. The V call is TRBV19, the J call TRBJ1-5, with D perhaps TRBD1 (6 bases). V shed 6 bases and J shed 3 bases, with 9 bases lying between them. CDR1 is LNHDA and CDR2 is SQIVND in the germline V gene (reference sequence). The CDR3 covers 13 residues. CDR3 sequence: CASRMGHNQPQHF. As DNA, the CDR3 is TGTGCCAGTAGGATGGGACACAATCAGCCCCAGCATTTT.

V and J are TRBV28 and TRBJ1-2; D possibly corresponds to TRBD1 (6 bases). Deletions cut 2 bases from V and 1 base from J, with 8 bases between. The CDR3 length is 14 residues. The germline V gene encodes CDR1 MDHEN and CDR2 SYDVKM. The CDR3 reads CASSLTGINYGYTF. The CDR3 DNA reads as TGTGCCAGCAGTTTAACAGGGATTAACTATGGCTACACCTTC.

The chain carries TRBV5-1 and TRBJ1-1; TRBD1 matches at 7 bases. This CDR3 is built from 15 residues. J gave up 6 bases and V 0 bases, and 8 bases lay outside the gene matches. Germline CDR1 and CDR2: SGHRS and YFSETQ. The DNA for the CDR3 is TGCGCCAGCAGCTTGGCCGGGAAGGGGGCGGCTGAAGCTTTCTTT. Translating it yields CASSLAGKGAAEAFF.

The chain carries TRBV13 and TRBJ1-6; 9 bases are a match to TRBD1. Germline-derived CDR1 and CDR2 are PRHDT and FYEKMQ (reference sequence). The CDR3 is 16 residues long. V trimming: 5 bases; J trimming: 7 bases; junction bases outside the gene matches: 9. The CDR3 nucleotides read TGTGCCAGCAGCCTCCGGGGACAGGGAATCAATTCACCCCTCCACTTT. Amino acid sequence: CASSLRGQGINSPLHF.

The chain links TRBV19 to TRBJ2-1, with 7 nucleotides matching TRBD2. The CDR3 sequence is 18 residues long. The germline CDR1 and CDR2 sequences are LNHDA and SQIVND (reference sequence). Trimming removed 1 base from V and 0 bases from J; junction bases left unmatched: 9. Here the CDR3 DNA reads TGTGCCAGTAGTATAGTACAGGCTAGCGGTCGCTCCTACAATGAGCAGTTCTTC. It is translated as CASSIVQASGRSYNEQFF.

V usage is TRBV11-3 and J usage is TRBJ2-1; 14 nucleotides agree with TRBD2. The CDR3 has 17 residues. The germline V gene has CDR1 SGHNT and CDR2 YENEEA. V gave up 5 bases and J gave up 6 bases; unmatched junction bases: 9. For the CDR3, the DNA is TGTGCCAGCAGCCCACGACTAGCGGGGGGGCCTTCCAATGAGCAGTTCTTC. This gives the protein CASSPRLAGGPSNEQFF.

The genes are TRBV2 and TRBJ2-1; D unclear. Trimming removed 8 bases at V and 9 bases at J, with 11 bases between. Germline V gene sequence: CDR1 SNHLY, CDR2 FYNNEI. The CDR3 extends over 11 amino acids. The chain's CDR3 is CASGPHGEQFF. CDR3 nucleotide sequence: TGTGCCAGCGGGCCACACGGTGAGCAGTTCTTC.

This chain joins TRBV30 and TRBJ1-6; 7 bases align to TRBD1. Trimming removed 3 bases from V and 0 bases from J; junction bases left unmatched: 8. The CDR3 length is 17 residues. Germline V gene sequence: CDR1 GTSNPN, CDR2 SVGIG (reference sequence). This chain's CDR3 is CAWRKGQLSSYNSPLHF. The CDR3 DNA follows: TGTGCCTGGAGGAAGGGACAGCTTAGCTCCTATAATTCACCCCTCCACTTT.

V and J are TRBV5-4 and TRBJ2-1, with a possible D match to TRBD2 (6 bases). The CDR3 consists of 15 residues. Germline values: CDR1 SGHNT, CDR2 YYREEE (reference sequence). V lost 4 bases, J lost 5 bases, and 16 bases lay in between. The CDR3: CASSPDRGLHNEQFF. The CDR3 DNA sequence: TGTGCCAGCAGCCCGGATAGGGGACTGCACAATGAGCAGTTCTTC.

About this clone: At one boundary the junction diverges from the germline segment, which might be a read error. The V call is TRBV7-7, the J call TRBJ1-5; 8 nucleotides agree with TRBD1. CDR1 SSHAT and CDR2 FNYEAQ come from the germline V gene (reference sequence). The CDR3 is 16 residues long. The CDR3 bases are TGTGCTAGCAGCTTCAGGGGGCTGAGGAGCAATCAGCCCCAGCATTTT. Amino acids: CASSFRGLRSNQPQHF.

This clone was detected a few times. The CDR3 coding sequence is TGCGCCAGCAGCCAAGATCTAGGGGGGGCCCTGCTTGGCTACACCTTC. The encoded protein is CASSQDLGGALLGYTF. The rearrangement uses TRBV4-3 and TRBJ1-2; possibly TRBD1 for D (6 bases). Looked up from germline, CDR1 is LGHNA and CDR2 is YSLEER. The CDR3 is made up of 16 amino acids. The V end was cut by 0 bases, the J end by 7 bases, with 18 bases between.

V is TRBV3-1 (or the pseudogene TRBV3-2) and J is TRBJ1-1, with D perhaps TRBD1 (5 bases). The germline CDR1 and CDR2 sequences are LGHDT and YNNKEL (reference sequence). The CDR3 length is 14 residues. V lost 4 bases and J lost 6, with 15 bases in between. The CDR3 loop reads CASSRLRSGAEAFF. The CDR3 region has the DNA TGTGCCAGCAGCCGTCTCCGGTCGGGGGCTGAAGCTTTCTTT.

V gene TRBV4-2 combines with J gene TRBJ2-1, with 8 bases identical to TRBD2. The V segment lost 5 bases and the J segment 7 bases; nucleotides outside the gene matches: 10. Germline CDR1 is LGHNA and CDR2 is YNFKEQ. This CDR3 contains 15 residues. CDR3 loop: CASSARGEGENEQFF. DNA for the CDR3: TGTGCCAGCAGCGCGCGGGGGGAGGGTGAGAATGAGCAGTTCTTC.

V gene TRBV29-1 combines with J gene TRBJ1-1; D gene ambiguous. CDR1 and CDR2 (germline): SQVTM, ANQGSEA. Trimming removed 0 bases from V and 4 bases from J, with 6 bases in between. The length of the CDR3 is 12 residues. This CDR3 is CSVEDRFTEAFF. The CDR3 DNA follows: TGCAGCGTTGAAGATCGGTTCACTGAAGCTTTCTTT.

The chain combines TRBV2 with TRBJ1-2, with D unclear. This CDR3 has 13 amino acids. The V end was cut by 1 base, the J end by 2 bases, with 5 bases between. The germline CDR1 and CDR2 sequences are SNHLY and FYNNEI. In DNA form, the CDR3 reads TGTGCCAGCAGTGAAGACCAGAACTATGGCTACACCTTC. The encoded protein is CASSEDQNYGYTF.

J is TRBJ1-2 and V is TRBV10-3; D is possibly TRBD1 (5 bases). V lost 6 bases, J lost 4 bases, and 18 bases lay in between. CDR1 ENHRY and CDR2 SYGVKD come from the germline V gene. The CDR3 has 15 amino acids. The chain's CDR3 is CAIRPLGGISYGYTF. The CDR3 DNA is TGTGCCATCAGACCTTTGGGGGGTATTAGCTATGGCTACACCTTC.

This chain joins TRBV7-2 and TRBJ2-5; the match to TRBD1 covers 10 bases. V shed 5 bases and J 5 bases; nucleotides not matched to a gene: 8. The CDR3 sequence is 15 residues long. Germline CDR1 and CDR2: SGHTA and FQGNSA. The CDR3 region is CASSPRTGGRETQYF. The CDR3 DNA sequence: TGTGCCAGCAGCCCCCGGACAGGGGGAAGGGAGACCCAGTACTTC.

This sequence joins TRBV7-9 and TRBJ2-6, with 8 bases identical to TRBD1. Germline V gene data show CDR1 as SEHNR and CDR2 as FQNEAQ (reference sequence). The CDR3 is 17 amino acids. V dropped 7 bases and J dropped 3; count of bases not matched to a gene: 11. CDR3 DNA sequence: TGTGCCAGCACCAGCGAGGACAGGGCGGGTGGGGCCAACGTCCTGACTTTC. Its translation is CASTSEDRAGGANVLTF.

This clone was observed a few times. The chain recombines TRBV2 with TRBJ1-2, with no clear D. CDR3 length equals 13 residues. The V and J ends lost 6 bases and 7 bases respectively, with 15 bases between them. Germline V lookup: CDR1 SNHLY, CDR2 FYNNEI. CDR3 region: CASRLEGSVGYTF. As DNA, the CDR3 is TGTGCCAGCAGGTTGGAGGGTTCGGTTGGCTACACCTTC.

The chain is built from TRBV18 and TRBJ1-1, with 9 bases fitting TRBD1. The junction had 10 bases not matched to a gene; V was cut back by 0 bases and J by 11 bases. In germline, CDR1 is KGHSH, CDR2 LQKENI. The CDR3 totals 15 residues. The CDR3 DNA follows: TGTGCCAGCTCACCACCCGGGACAGGGTCGGTTGGGGCTTTCTTT. It codes for CASSPPGTGSVGAFF.